These T cell receptor beta chains were read from a single sample in a study of cytomegalovirus exposure and HLA in healthy donors. Profiling relied on immunoSEQ multiplex PCR, and the TCRdb table lists in-frame clones only, not all of them. The top ten hold 3.6% of the sample, which has roughly 120,000 clones, about 80% seen once. The sample comprised PBMCs. The receptor set was obtained from a man in his forties in good health and CMV-seronegative. Both conserved end residues are part of each CDR3. Each record gives: V gene, J gene, D gene, CDR3 protein. A D gene is named only where the DNA matches it firmly.

>TRBV29-1|TRBJ2-5|TRBD1
CSVNGRGLETQYF
>TRBV18|TRBJ1-2|.
CASSLLMAEETKPYGYTF
>TRBV7-2|TRBJ2-1|.
CAISFRIGDEQFF
>TRBV4-2|TRBJ2-7|TRBD1
CASSQDLAGTGYYEQYF
>TRBV5-1|TRBJ2-7|.
CASSFSVGGEQYF
>TRBV5-6|TRBJ2-2|TRBD1
CASSFARTGGTGELFF
>TRBV18|TRBJ2-7|TRBD1
CASSPRQGEFYEQYF
>TRBV27|TRBJ2-1|.
CASSSSDNHEQFF
>TRBV6-6|TRBJ1-2|.
CASSKKDTGNYGYTF
>TRBV4-2|TRBJ1-2|.
CASSQERVGGYTF
>TRBV4-1|TRBJ1-3|.
CATNDVGKGNTIYF
>TRBV29-1|TRBJ2-2|.
CSVKRGQGNTGELFF
>TRBV18|TRBJ1-2|.
CASSPKRGAENYGYTF
>TRBV6-5|TRBJ2-7|.
CASSYSGSEQYF
>TRBV4-1|TRBJ1-2|.
CASSQGEGGNYGYTF
>TRBV6-1|TRBJ1-5|.
CASSEGSLTPGNQPQHF
>TRBV4-1|TRBJ2-7|TRBD1
CASSQAGQGAYEQYF
>TRBV19|TRBJ1-5|TRBD1
CASSTGDRGSNQPQHF
>TRBV7-2|TRBJ1-4|.
CASTLGAHNEKLFF
>TRBV18|TRBJ2-5|.
CASSPGKYQETQYF
>TRBV7-3|TRBJ2-6|.
CASSLPGVVGANVLTF
>TRBV28|TRBJ2-5|TRBD2
CASRLGSSGITQYF
>TRBV25-1|TRBJ1-5|.
CASSDSRVSNQPQHF
>TRBV5-6|TRBJ1-2|.
CASSPTGNGYGYTF
>TRBV7-2|TRBJ1-1|.
CASSADRYTEAFF
>TRBV29-1|TRBJ2-6|.
CSVEGRGGSSGANVLTF
>TRBV2|TRBJ1-1|.
CASSEGGRGAFF
>TRBV11-2|.|TRBD2
CASSLDRRGYSYEQYF
>TRBV19|TRBJ2-2|.
CASSIDRRGSLTGELFF